A selection of T cell receptor beta chains follows, all from one sample in a study of metastatic and nonmetastatic thyroid tumors. MiXCR reprocessed the PCR reads for TCRdb. The sample contains 11,000 to 15,000 clones, less than 15% of which appear only once. Sequences were obtained from blood. The receptors were sampled from a female donor with papillary thyroid cancer or a benign thyroid nodule (not recorded which). Some clones in this sample may be carry-over from other donors' samples. Each CDR3 is given with its conserved first and last residue. A D gene is named only where the DNA matches it firmly. Not all rows give a size; the values are once, few, many and, for expanded clones, a class.

V gene: TRBV5-4
D gene: .
J gene: TRBJ2-3
clone size: .
CDR3 DNA: TGTGCCAGCAGCTTGGGAGGGCAGACTAGAGATACGCAGTATTTT
CDR3 protein: CASSLGGQTRDTQYF

V gene: TRBV12-3/TRBV12-4
D gene: .
J gene: TRBJ2-1
clone size: medium-sized
CDR3 DNA: TGTGCCAGCAGTTTGACGGATGAGCAGTTCTTC
CDR3 protein: CASSLTDEQFF

V gene: TRBV7-9
D gene: .
J gene: TRBJ1-6
clone size: many
CDR3 DNA: TGTGCCAGCAGCTTAGGTGGTTTTAATTCACCCCTCCACTTT
CDR3 protein: CASSLGGFNSPLHF

V gene: TRBV25-1
D gene: .
J gene: TRBJ1-1
clone size: many
CDR3 DNA: TGTGCCAGCAGGGGGGCCAGCACTGAAGCTTTCTTT
CDR3 protein: CASRGASTEAFF

V gene: TRBV7-3
D gene: .
J gene: TRBJ2-1
clone size: .
CDR3 DNA: TGTGCCAGCAGCTATATCCCGACTAGCAATGAGCAGTTCTTC
CDR3 protein: CASSYIPTSNEQFF

V gene: TRBV28
D gene: .
J gene: TRBJ1-6
clone size: many
CDR3 DNA: TGTGCCAGCAGTCAGAGACAGGACTCCTATAATTCACCCCTCCACTTT
CDR3 protein: CASSQRQDSYNSPLHF

V gene: TRBV24-1
D gene: .
J gene: TRBJ2-3
clone size: few
CDR3 DNA: TGTGCCACCAGTGATCGTGGGCCGTCCCGCACAGATACGCAGTATTTT
CDR3 protein: CATSDRGPSRTDTQYF

V gene: TRBV18
D gene: .
J gene: TRBJ1-2
clone size: .
CDR3 DNA: TGTGCCAGCTCACCACCGATGGGATTAGGCGGTGGCTACACCTTC
CDR3 protein: CASSPPMGLGGGYTF

V gene: TRBV12-3/TRBV12-4
D gene: .
J gene: TRBJ2-1
clone size: few
CDR3 DNA: TGTGCCAGCAGTAGTCCGACCCGTGTAATCAATGAGCAGTTCTTC
CDR3 protein: CASSSPTRVINEQFF

V gene: TRBV6-1
D gene: TRBD2
J gene: TRBJ2-1
clone size: medium-sized
CDR3 DNA: TGTGCCAGCAGTTTCCGGACTAGTTCTAGTGAGCAGTTCTTC
CDR3 protein: CASSFRTSSSEQFF

V gene: TRBV2
D gene: .
J gene: TRBJ1-2
clone size: medium-sized
CDR3 DNA: TGTGCCAGCAGTGAAGGCCCGACCTATGGCTACACCTTC
CDR3 protein: CASSEGPTYGYTF

V gene: TRBV11-1
D gene: .
J gene: TRBJ2-7
clone size: .
CDR3 DNA: TGTGCCAGCAGCCCCCTTTTTGGGGGGCTAGGAGAGCAGTACTTC
CDR3 protein: CASSPLFGGLGEQYF

V gene: TRBV18
D gene: .
J gene: TRBJ1-5
clone size: many
CDR3 DNA: TGTGCCAGCTCACCGTTGGCAAATAGCAATCAGCCCCAGCATTTT
CDR3 protein: CASSPLANSNQPQHF

V gene: TRBV28
D gene: .
J gene: TRBJ1-5
clone size: .
CDR3 DNA: TGTGCCAGCAGTCTACCCGGACCAAACCAGCCCCAGCATTTT
CDR3 protein: CASSLPGPNQPQHF

V gene: TRBV7-2
D gene: .
J gene: TRBJ1-5
clone size: .
CDR3 DNA: TGTGCCAGCAGTTTGTTGTGTAATCAGCCCCAGCATTTT
CDR3 protein: CASSLLCNQPQHF

V gene: TRBV19
D gene: TRBD1
J gene: TRBJ1-2
clone size: few
CDR3 DNA: TGTGCCAGTAGTTGGACAGGGTTAGATGGCTACACCTTC
CDR3 protein: CASSWTGLDGYTF

V gene: TRBV24-1
D gene: .
J gene: TRBJ1-2
clone size: medium-sized
CDR3 DNA: TGTGCCACCAGCGGGGGAGGTCAAAGACATGGCTACACCTTC
CDR3 protein: CATSGGGQRHGYTF

V gene: TRBV7-6
D gene: .
J gene: TRBJ1-2
clone size: many
CDR3 DNA: TGTGCCAGCAGCTCAGGGTCCTATGGCTACACCTTC
CDR3 protein: CASSSGSYGYTF

V gene: TRBV24-1
D gene: TRBD1
J gene: TRBJ1-5
clone size: .
CDR3 DNA: TGTGCCACCAGTGATTTGCAGGGGGCGCTGGGAGTCAGGCCCCAGCATTTT
CDR3 protein: CATSDLQGALGVRPQHF

V gene: TRBV20-1
D gene: .
J gene: TRBJ2-7
clone size: .
CDR3 DNA: TGCAGTGCTGTAGGGGGGCTATCCAGCTACGAGCAGTACTTC
CDR3 protein: CSAVGGLSSYEQYF

V gene: TRBV19
D gene: TRBD1
J gene: TRBJ1-6
clone size: many
CDR3 DNA: TGTGCCAGTAGTATAGATGGGGGGACAGGGGCTTCACCCCTCCACTTT
CDR3 protein: CASSIDGGTGASPLHF

V gene: TRBV7-8
D gene: TRBD1
J gene: TRBJ1-1
clone size: many
CDR3 DNA: TGTGCCAGCAGACAAACCGGGACAGGCAACACTGAAGCTTTCTTT
CDR3 protein: CASRQTGTGNTEAFF

V gene: TRBV7-8
D gene: TRBD2
J gene: TRBJ2-5
clone size: many
CDR3 DNA: TGTGCCAGCAGCGGTGGACTAGCGGGATCTGGGGAGACCCAGTACTTC
CDR3 protein: CASSGGLAGSGETQYF